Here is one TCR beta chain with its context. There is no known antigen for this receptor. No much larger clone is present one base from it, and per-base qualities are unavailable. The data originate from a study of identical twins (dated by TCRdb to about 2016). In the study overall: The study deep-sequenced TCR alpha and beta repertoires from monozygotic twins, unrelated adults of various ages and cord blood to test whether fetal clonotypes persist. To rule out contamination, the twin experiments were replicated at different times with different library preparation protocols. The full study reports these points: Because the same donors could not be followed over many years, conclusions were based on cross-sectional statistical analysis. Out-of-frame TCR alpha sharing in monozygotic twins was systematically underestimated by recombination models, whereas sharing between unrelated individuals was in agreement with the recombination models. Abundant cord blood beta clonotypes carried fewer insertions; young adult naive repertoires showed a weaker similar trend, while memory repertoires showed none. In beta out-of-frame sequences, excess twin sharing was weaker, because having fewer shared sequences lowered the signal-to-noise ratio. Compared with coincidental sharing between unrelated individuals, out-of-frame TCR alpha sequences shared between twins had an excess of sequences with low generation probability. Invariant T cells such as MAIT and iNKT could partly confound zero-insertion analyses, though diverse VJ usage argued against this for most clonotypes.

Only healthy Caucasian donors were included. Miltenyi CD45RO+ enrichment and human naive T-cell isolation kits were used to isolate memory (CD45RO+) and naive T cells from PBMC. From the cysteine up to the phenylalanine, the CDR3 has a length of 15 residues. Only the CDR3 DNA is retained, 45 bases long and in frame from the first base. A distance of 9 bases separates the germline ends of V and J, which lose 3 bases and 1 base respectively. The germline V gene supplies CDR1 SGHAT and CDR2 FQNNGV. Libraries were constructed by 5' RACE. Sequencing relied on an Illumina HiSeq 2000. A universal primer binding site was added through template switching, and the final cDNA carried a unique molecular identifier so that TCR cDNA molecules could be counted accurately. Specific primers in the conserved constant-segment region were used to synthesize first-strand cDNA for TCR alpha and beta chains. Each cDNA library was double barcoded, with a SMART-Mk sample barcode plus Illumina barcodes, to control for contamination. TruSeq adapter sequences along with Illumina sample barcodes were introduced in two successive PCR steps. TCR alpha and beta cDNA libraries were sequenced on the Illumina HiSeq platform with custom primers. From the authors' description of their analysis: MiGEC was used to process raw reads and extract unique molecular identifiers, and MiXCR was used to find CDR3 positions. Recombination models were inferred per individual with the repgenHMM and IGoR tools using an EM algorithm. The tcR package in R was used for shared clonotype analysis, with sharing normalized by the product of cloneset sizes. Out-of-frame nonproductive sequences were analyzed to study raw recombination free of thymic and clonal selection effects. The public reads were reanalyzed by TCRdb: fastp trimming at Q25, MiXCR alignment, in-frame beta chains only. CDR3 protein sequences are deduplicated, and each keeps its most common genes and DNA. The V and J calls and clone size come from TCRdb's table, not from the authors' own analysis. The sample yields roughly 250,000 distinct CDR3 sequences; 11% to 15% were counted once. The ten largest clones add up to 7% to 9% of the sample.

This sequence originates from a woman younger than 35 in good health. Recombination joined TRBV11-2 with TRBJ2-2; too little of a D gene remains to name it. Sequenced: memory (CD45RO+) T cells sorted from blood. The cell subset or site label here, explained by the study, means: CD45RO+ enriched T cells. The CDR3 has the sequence CASSFIWGNTGELFF. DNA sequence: TGTGCCAGCAGCTTTATATGGGGGAACACCGGGGAGCTGTTTTTT.